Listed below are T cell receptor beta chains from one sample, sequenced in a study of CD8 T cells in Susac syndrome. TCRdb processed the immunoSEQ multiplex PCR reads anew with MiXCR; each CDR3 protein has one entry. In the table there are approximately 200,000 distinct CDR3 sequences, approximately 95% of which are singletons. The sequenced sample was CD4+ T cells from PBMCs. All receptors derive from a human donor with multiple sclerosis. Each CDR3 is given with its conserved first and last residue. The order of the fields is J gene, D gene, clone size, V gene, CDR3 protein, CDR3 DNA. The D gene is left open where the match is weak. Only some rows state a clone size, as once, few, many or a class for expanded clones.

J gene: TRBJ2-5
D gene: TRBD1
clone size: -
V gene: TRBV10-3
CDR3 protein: CAISESGQGTETQYF
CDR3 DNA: TGTGCCATCAGTGAGTCGGGACAGGGGACGGAGACCCAGTACTTC

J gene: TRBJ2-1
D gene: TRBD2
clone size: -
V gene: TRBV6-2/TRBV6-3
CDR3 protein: CASTLLGGPPYNEQFF
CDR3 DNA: TGTGCCAGCACCCTTCTGGGAGGGCCCCCTTACAATGAGCAGTTCTTC

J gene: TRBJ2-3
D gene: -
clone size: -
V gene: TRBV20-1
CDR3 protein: CSARDPMGRGAPDTQYF
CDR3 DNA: TGCAGTGCTAGAGACCCCATGGGGCGCGGGGCCCCAGATACGCAGTATTTT

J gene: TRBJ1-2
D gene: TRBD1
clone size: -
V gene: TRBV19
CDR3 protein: CASSRTGQGSGYTF
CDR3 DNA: TGTGCCAGTAGCCGGACGGGACAGGGGAGTGGCTACACCTTC

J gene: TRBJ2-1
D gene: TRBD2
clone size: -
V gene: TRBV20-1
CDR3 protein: CSASLAVGYNEQFF
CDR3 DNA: TGCAGTGCTTCTCTAGCGGTGGGGTACAATGAGCAGTTCTTC

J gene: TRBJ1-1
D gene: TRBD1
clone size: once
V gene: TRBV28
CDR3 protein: CASRRQGAMNTEAFF
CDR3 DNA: TGTGCCAGCAGACGACAGGGAGCGATGAACACTGAAGCTTTCTTT

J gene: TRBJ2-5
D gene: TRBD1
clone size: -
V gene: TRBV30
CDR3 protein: CAWSGAGGRQETQYF
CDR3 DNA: TGTGCCTGGAGCGGGGCAGGGGGACGTCAAGAGACCCAGTACTTC

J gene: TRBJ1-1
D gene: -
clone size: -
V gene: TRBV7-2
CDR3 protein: CASGLPLAGWANTEAFF
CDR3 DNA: TGTGCCAGCGGACTGCCTTTGGCGGGGTGGGCGAACACTGAAGCTTTCTTT

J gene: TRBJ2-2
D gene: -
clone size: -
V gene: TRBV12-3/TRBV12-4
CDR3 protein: CASSLQGLGIGELFF
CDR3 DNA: TGTGCCAGCAGTTTACAGGGGTTGGGAATCGGGGAGCTGTTTTTT

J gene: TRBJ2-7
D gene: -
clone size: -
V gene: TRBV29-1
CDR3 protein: CSVARDREYEQYF
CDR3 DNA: TGCAGCGTTGCCCGGGACCGCGAATACGAGCAGTACTTC

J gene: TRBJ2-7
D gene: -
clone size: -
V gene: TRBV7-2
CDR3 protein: CASSLDGPPNF
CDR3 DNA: TGTGCCAGCAGCTTAGACGGCCCGCCTAACTTC

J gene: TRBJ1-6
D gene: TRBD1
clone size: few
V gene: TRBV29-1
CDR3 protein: CSVGDRENSPLHF
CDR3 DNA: TGCAGCGTTGGGGACAGGGAAAATTCACCCCTCCACTTT

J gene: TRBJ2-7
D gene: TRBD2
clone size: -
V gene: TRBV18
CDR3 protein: CASSPPTSVYEQYF
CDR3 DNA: TGTGCCAGCTCACCACCGACTAGCGTTTACGAGCAGTACTTC

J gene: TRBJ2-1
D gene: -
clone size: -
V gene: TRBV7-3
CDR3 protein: CASSQRFEDEQFF
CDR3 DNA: TGTGCCAGCAGCCAAAGGTTCGAGGATGAGCAGTTCTTC

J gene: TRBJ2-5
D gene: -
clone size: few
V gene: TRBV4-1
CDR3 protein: CASSQYGGETQYF
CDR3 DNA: TGCGCCAGCAGCCAATACGGTGGGGAGACCCAGTACTTC

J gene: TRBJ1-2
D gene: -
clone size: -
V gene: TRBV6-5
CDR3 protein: CASSYPFGGYTF
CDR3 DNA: TGTGCCAGCAGTTACCCATTTGGTGGCTACACCTTC

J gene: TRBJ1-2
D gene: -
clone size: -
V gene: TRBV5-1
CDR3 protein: CASSQERGRGYTF
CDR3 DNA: TGCGCCAGCAGCCAGGAGAGGGGACGGGGCTACACCTTC

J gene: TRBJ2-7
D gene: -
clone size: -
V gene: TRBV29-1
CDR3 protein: CSAGGTSSYEQYF
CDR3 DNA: TGCAGCGCTGGGGGAACGAGCTCCTACGAGCAGTACTTC

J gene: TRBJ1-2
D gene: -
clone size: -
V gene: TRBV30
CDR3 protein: CAWALPTGGVAF
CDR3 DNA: TGTGCCTGGGCCTTACCGACAGGCGGGGTTGCCTTC

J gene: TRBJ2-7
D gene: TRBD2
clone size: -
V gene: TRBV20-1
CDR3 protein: CSAQDGTSISYEQYF
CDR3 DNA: TGCAGTGCGCAGGACGGGACTAGTATTTCCTACGAGCAGTACTTC